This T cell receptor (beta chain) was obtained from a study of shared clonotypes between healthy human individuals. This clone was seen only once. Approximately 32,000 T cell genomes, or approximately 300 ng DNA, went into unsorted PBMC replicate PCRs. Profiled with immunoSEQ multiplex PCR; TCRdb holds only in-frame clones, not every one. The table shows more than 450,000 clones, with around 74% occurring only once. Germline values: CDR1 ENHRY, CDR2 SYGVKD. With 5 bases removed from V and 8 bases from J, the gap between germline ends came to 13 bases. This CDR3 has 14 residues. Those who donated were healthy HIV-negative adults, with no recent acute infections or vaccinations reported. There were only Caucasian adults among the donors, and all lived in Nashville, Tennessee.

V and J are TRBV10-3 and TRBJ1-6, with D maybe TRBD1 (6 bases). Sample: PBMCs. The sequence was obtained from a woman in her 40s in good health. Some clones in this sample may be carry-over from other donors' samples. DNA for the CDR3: TGTGCCATCAGTCCGGGACACCGGGATTCACCCCTCCACTTT. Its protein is CAISPGHRDSPLHF.